These 29 T cell receptor beta chains originate from one sample sequenced in a study of T cell repertoires in cytomegalovirus infection. Their antigens remain unidentified. Using its own MiXCR run on the reads, TCRdb lists one record per CDR3 protein. The sample lists 69,000 or so distinct CDR3 sequences, about 26% occurring once. The sequencing used CD8+ T cells from cultured PBMCs, collected from culture after CMV antigen stimulation. These receptors were taken from a human donor in good health (CMV status not recorded). Some clones in this sample may be carry-over from other donors' samples.

This clonotype was detected only a few times. V and J are TRBV12-5 and TRBJ1-1, with 7 bases lining up with TRBD1. CDR3 length: 18 amino acids. Germline trimming cut 0 bases from V and 6 bases from J; bases unmatched to any gene: 16. CDR1 and CDR2 from the germline V gene are LGHNT and FRNRAP. CDR3 bases: TGTGCTAGTGGTTTGGTAAAAGGCCAGGTGAACAGGGGCTCTGAAGCTTTCTTT. Residues: CASGLVKGQVNRGSEAFF.

The chain joins TRBV20-1 to TRBJ1-2; no clear D. Germline loops: CDR1 DFQATT, CDR2 SNEGSKA (reference sequence). This CDR3 has 13 residues. The V and J ends lost 1 base and 1 base respectively, with 7 bases between them. As DNA, the CDR3 is TGCAGTGCTAGAGCCATGGATAACTATGGCTACACCTTC. Its translation is CSARAMDNYGYTF.

The chain links TRBV7-9 to TRBJ1-1, with D unclear. With 1 base removed from V and 0 bases from J, the gap between germline ends came to 6 bases. This CDR3 comprises 14 residues. CDR1 is SEHNR and CDR2 is FQNEAQ in the germline V gene (reference sequence). CDR3 bases: TGTGCCAGCAGCTTAGGAGACGTGAACACTGAAGCTTTCTTT. Translating gives CASSLGDVNTEAFF.

At least ten counts were recorded for this clonotype. The chain has TRBV7-8 and TRBJ2-7; possible D gene TRBD2, 6 bases. Germline V gene sequence: CDR1 SGHVS, CDR2 FQNEAQ. This CDR3 comprises 13 residues. Trimming stripped 1 base from V and 7 bases from J, with 11 bases between. CDR3 DNA: TGTGCCAGCAGCTTAGGTCCGGCGGGGGAGCAGTACTTC. It translates to CASSLGPAGEQYF.

The J gene is TRBJ1-6, the V gene TRBV19; D is ambiguous. Germline V gene data show CDR1 as LNHDA and CDR2 as SQIVND (reference sequence). The V and J ends lost 9 bases and 0 bases respectively, with 9 bases between them. This CDR3 has 14 amino acids. The CDR3 region is CASKDSSYNSPLHF. CDR3 sequence (DNA): TGTGCCAGCAAGGATAGCTCCTATAATTCACCCCTCCACTTT.

The chain combines TRBV7-6 with TRBJ1-3; D may be TRBD1 (6 bases). The CDR3 is 16 amino acids. V lost 0 bases and J 2 bases, leaving 11 bases between the germline ends. From germline, CDR1 is SGHVS and CDR2 FNYEAQ. The CDR3 DNA follows: TGTGCCAGCAGCTTAGCGGGGGGGGCAACTGGAAACACCATATATTTT. Translated: CASSLAGGATGNTIYF.

The V gene is TRBV19, the J gene TRBJ1-1; 9 bases are a match to TRBD1. Unmatched junction bases numbered 1, after V lost 3 bases and J lost 5 bases. Germline V CDR1 and CDR2: LNHDA, SQIVND (reference sequence). The length of the CDR3 is 13 residues. The CDR3 loop reads CASSIGQGTEAFF. In nucleotides, the CDR3 is TGTGCCAGTAGTATTGGACAGGGGACTGAAGCTTTCTTT.

The CDR3 region is CASSQAWDTGYEQYF. CDR3 bases: TGCGCCAGCAGCCAAGCCTGGGACACAGGCTACGAGCAGTACTTC. The V call is TRBV4-3, the J call TRBJ2-7; tentative D call: TRBD1 (6 bases). Germline-derived CDR1 and CDR2 are LGHNA and YSLEER. The V end lost 1 base, the J end lost 3 bases, and 13 bases lay between the germline ends. This CDR3 comprises 15 residues.

This clonotype was recorded a few times. The genes are TRBV11-2 and TRBJ2-5, with 8 positions matching TRBD2. J was trimmed by 4 bases and V by 4 bases; bases with no gene match: 11. Germline assignment: CDR1 SGHAT and CDR2 FQNNGV. This CDR3 is built from 16 residues. CDR3 coding DNA: TGTGCCAGCAGCTCCCTCGGGGGGGCGGGGTCAGAGACCCAGTACTTC. Its translation: CASSSLGGAGSETQYF.

This clonotype was seen a handful of times. The chain is built from TRBV7-6 and TRBJ2-1; D is possibly TRBD1 or TRBD2 (5 bases each). This CDR3 contains 14 residues. Germline CDR1 reads SGHVS; CDR2 reads FNYEAQ. V was trimmed by 4 bases and J by 5 bases, leaving 12 bases between them. The CDR3 region is CASSSWDGDNEQFF. The DNA for the CDR3 is TGTGCCAGCAGCTCCTGGGACGGAGACAATGAGCAGTTCTTC. Full variable domain (remainder filled in from reference TRBV7-6 and TRBJ2-1): GAGVSQSPRYKVTKRGQDVALRCDPISGHVSLYWYRQALGQGPEFLTYFNYEAQQDKSGLPNDRFSAERPEGSISTLTIQRTEQRDSAMYRCASSSWDGDNEQFFGPGTRLTVL.

This chain joins TRBV6-2 or TRBV6-3 and TRBJ2-5; 7 nucleotides match TRBD2. The germline V gene has CDR1 MNHEY and CDR2 SVGEGT. V lost 0 bases, J lost 9 bases, and 7 bases stayed unmatched. This CDR3 is 14 amino acids long. CDR3 in amino acids: CASSYSSRRGSQYF. The CDR3 bases are TGTGCCAGCAGTTACTCGTCCAGGCGGGGGTCCCAGTACTTC.

The CDR3 spells CASPAGQGYGYTF. CDR3 nucleotide sequence: TGTGCCAGCCCGGCGGGACAGGGTTATGGCTACACCTTC. The V and J genes are TRBV2 and TRBJ1-2, with 9 bases lining up with TRBD1. Per the germline V gene, CDR1 is SNHLY and CDR2 is FYNNEI. The CDR3 loop spans 13 amino acids. The V gene end was trimmed by 8 bases and the J gene end by 5 bases; junction bases not matched to a gene: 6.

V and J are TRBV27 and TRBJ1-1, with 8 bases fitting TRBD1. In germline, CDR1 is MNHEY, CDR2 SMNVEV (reference sequence). This CDR3 region has 14 residues. The V gene end was trimmed by 6 bases and the J gene end by 6 bases; junction bases not matched to a gene: 9. The CDR3 is CASRSTGVGPEAFF. CDR3 in DNA: TGTGCCAGCAGGTCGACAGGGGTCGGGCCTGAAGCTTTCTTT.

This clonotype has only a few counts. This chain uses TRBV12-3 or TRBV12-4 with TRBJ1-1, with 7 bases aligning to TRBD1. The CDR3 is 14 residues long. V lost 3 bases, J lost 1 base, and 2 bases stayed unmatched. The CDR3 region has the DNA TGTGCCAGCAGTTTTACAGGGGAGAACACTGAAGCTTTCTTT. This translates into CASSFTGENTEAFF.

The genes are TRBV19 and TRBJ2-7; D unclear. V was pared by 10 bases and J by 4 bases, with 20 bases between. CDR1 and CDR2 (germline): LNHDA, SQIVND (reference sequence). The CDR3 is 14 amino acids. CDR3 DNA sequence: TGTGCCATTCCAGGACCCTCCTCGGGTTACGAGCAGTACTTC. It is translated as CAIPGPSSGYEQYF.

This clonotype was found many times. CDR3 nucleotides: TGTGCCAGCAGCTCGGACGCGACCTACGAGCAGTACTTC. Its translation: CASSSDATYEQYF. The rearrangement links TRBV7-6 to TRBJ2-7; D unresolved. Trimming removed 4 bases from V and 2 bases from J, with 9 bases in between. The CDR3 contains 13 residues. In germline, CDR1 is SGHVS, CDR2 FNYEAQ. Complete variable domain (other parts from reference TRBV7-6 and TRBJ2-7): GAGVSQSPRYKVTKRGQDVALRCDPISGHVSLYWYRQALGQGPEFLTYFNYEAQQDKSGLPNDRFSAERPEGSISTLTIQRTEQRDSAMYRCASSSDATYEQYFGPGTRLTVT.

J is TRBJ2-1 and V is TRBV9, with 7 bases that match TRBD2. Germline V gene sequence: CDR1 SGDLS, CDR2 YYNGEE. Germline trimming cut 0 bases from V and 0 bases from J; bases unmatched to any gene: 3. The CDR3 loop spans 16 amino acids. DNA for the CDR3: TGTGCCAGCAGCGTAGCTAAGCGGGACTCCTACAATGAGCAGTTCTTC. Protein: CASSVAKRDSYNEQFF.

This clonotype was counted ten times or more. The V and J genes are TRBV9 and TRBJ1-2, with D possibly being TRBD1 (5 bases). Germline V lookup: CDR1 SGDLS, CDR2 YYNGEE. V lost 1 base and J 0 bases, leaving 10 bases between the germline ends. CDR3 length: 15 amino acids. In nucleotides, the CDR3 is TGTGCCAGCAGCGTATCCGGGACGTCTAACTATGGCTACACCTTC. Protein: CASSVSGTSNYGYTF. Supplemented by reference TRBV9 and TRBJ1-2, the full variable domain reads DSGVTQTPKHLITATGQRVTLRCSPRSGDLSVYWYQQSLDQGLQFLIQYYNGEERAKGNILERFSAQQFPDLHSELNLSSLELGDSALYFCASSVSGTSNYGYTFGSGTRLTVV.

As for this clonotype: A much larger clonotype is one base distant, so this may be a read error. V and J are TRBV9 and TRBJ2-2, with D tentatively TRBD2 (5 bases). Germline V lookup: CDR1 SGDLS, CDR2 YYNGEE. The CDR3 spans 13 residues. DNA of the CDR3: TGTGTCAGCAGCGTAGGCGGGACCGGGGAGCTGTTTTTT. Its translation: CVSSVGGTGELFF.

The chain uses TRBV7-9 and TRBJ2-1, with a tentative D call TRBD2 (5 bases). Per germline, CDR1 SEHNR and CDR2 FQNEAQ (reference sequence). This CDR3 contains 13 residues. V dropped 3 bases and J dropped 9 bases, with 12 bases sitting between them. The chain's CDR3 is CASSLDLASEQFF. The CDR3 nucleotides are TGTGCCAGCAGCTTGGATCTAGCAAGTGAGCAGTTCTTC.

V and J are TRBV4-2 and TRBJ2-1, with 11 bases that match TRBD2. The CDR3 has 18 amino acids. Germline CDR1 and CDR2: LGHNA and YNFKEQ. Trimming took 2 bases from V and 0 from J; bases not matched to a gene: 6. DNA for the CDR3: TGTGCCAGCAGCCAATCTAGCGGGGGGCTGAGCTCCTACAATGAGCAGTTCTTC. Encoded protein: CASSQSSGGLSSYNEQFF.

The chain has TRBV6-6 and TRBJ2-1; TRBD2 is a possible D gene (5 bases). This CDR3 is built from 14 residues. Trimming pared 6 bases from V and 5 bases from J, leaving 14 bases between. Germline CDR1 MNHNY, CDR2 SVGAGI (reference sequence). The CDR3 DNA reads TGTGCCAGCAGAATAGTGGGAGTTGACAATGAGCAGTTCTTC. Translation gives CASRIVGVDNEQFF.

In this sample, this clonotype turned up many times. The J gene is TRBJ2-7, the V gene TRBV27, with D hard to call. Germline CDR1 and CDR2: MNHEY and SMNVEV (reference sequence). CDR3 length: 13 amino acids. V was shortened by 5 bases and J by 4 bases, with 12 bases between the two germline ends. The CDR3 DNA is TGTGCCAGCAGTCTTACTGCTGCTTACGAGCAGTACTTC. It codes for CASSLTAAYEQYF.

The sample holds a few counts of this clonotype. The V call is TRBV29-1, the J call TRBJ2-1; D is possibly TRBD2 (6 bases). The V gene lost 4 bases and the J gene lost 6 bases, with 13 bases spanning the gap. The length of the CDR3 is 13 residues. Germline V gene sequence: CDR1 SQVTM, CDR2 ANQGSEA. The CDR3 region is CSVVGLEANEQFF. CDR3 sequence (DNA): TGCAGCGTTGTGGGACTCGAAGCCAATGAGCAGTTCTTC.

This clonotype was detected only a few times. The chain joins TRBV20-1 to TRBJ2-7, with D unclear. Per germline, CDR1 DFQATT and CDR2 SNEGSKA (reference sequence). This CDR3 contains 12 residues. Trimming shortened V by 0 bases and J by 1 base, and 4 bases separated the two germline ends. DNA for the CDR3: TGCAGTGCTAGAGAACTATCCTACGAGCAGTACTTC. It translates to CSARELSYEQYF.

This clonotype was found many times. The rearrangement links TRBV11-2 to TRBJ1-1; D is ambiguous. The germline V and J ends were trimmed by 5 bases and 0 bases, with 10 bases remaining between them. The CDR3 is made up of 14 amino acids. Germline V CDR1 and CDR2: SGHAT, FQNNGV. CDR3 coding DNA: TGTGCCAGCAGCCACATCACAGTGAACACTGAAGCTTTCTTT. It translates to CASSHITVNTEAFF.

This clonotype was detected only a few times. The J gene is TRBJ1-1, the V gene TRBV12-3 or TRBV12-4; D remains unclear. The V and J ends lost 6 bases and 0 bases respectively, with 14 bases between them. The CDR3 length is 15 residues. The CDR3 sequence: CASRLGPRMNTEAFF. In nucleotides, the CDR3 is TGTGCCAGCAGACTGGGCCCGAGAATGAACACTGAAGCTTTCTTT.

In its sample, this clonotype was seen many times. The V and J genes are TRBV19 and TRBJ1-4, with a weak D call TRBD1 (5 bases). The CDR3 has 18 amino acids. Between the trimmed V and J ends, which lost 2 bases and 0 bases, there was a span of 16 bases. Germline assignment: CDR1 LNHDA and CDR2 SQIVND (reference sequence). The DNA of the CDR3 is TGTGCCAGTAGTATAAGGGGAGCCGGAAGGTCAACTAATGAAAAACTGTTTTTT. Translated, it gives CASSIRGAGRSTNEKLFF.

This clonotype was recorded a few times. This sequence joins TRBV6-2 or TRBV6-3 and TRBJ1-5; perhaps TRBD1 as D (6 bases). The CDR3 sequence is 14 residues long. CDR1 and CDR2 (germline): MNHEY, SVGEGT. V was trimmed by 6 bases and J by 6 bases, leaving 15 bases between them. CDR3: CASRDGQYLQPQHF. Here the CDR3 DNA reads TGTGCCAGCAGAGACGGACAGTACCTTCAGCCCCAGCATTTT.